This T cell receptor beta chain was recovered during a study of blood T cell repertoires in COVID-19. The data were produced by immunoSEQ multiplex PCR, yet TCRdb's version contains in-frame clones alone and is incomplete. The repertoire holds 110,000 to 150,000 clones, with around 80% as singletons. The CDR3 has 13 amino acids. V lost 3 bases and J 7 bases, leaving 9 bases between the germline ends. The germline gives CDR1 MDHEN, CDR2 SYDVKM. Two negative PCRs, clearance, or symptom resolution had been documented for recovered Cohort 3 donors. The TCR sequence derives from a woman aged 50 to 60 who had recovered from COVID-19. The rearrangement links TRBV28 to TRBJ1-4; D unclear. Sequenced sample: PBMCs or T cells enriched from blood (not recorded which). CDR3 DNA: TGTGCCAGCAGTTTCGTAGAATTTGAAAAACTGTTTTTT. It is translated as CASSFVEFEKLFF.